This T cell receptor (beta chain) is from a study of cytomegalovirus exposure and HLA in healthy donors. V lost 0 bases to trimming and J lost 8 bases, with 19 bases between them. The germline CDR1 and CDR2 sequences are MNHEY and SVGAGI. This CDR3 is 16 amino acids long. TCRdb's copy holds only in-frame clones and misses some; the assay was immunoSEQ multiplex PCR. The data show some 330,000 clones, just over 85% seen once. This clone was seen a handful of times. This clonotype was obtained from a woman younger than 30 in good health and CMV-seronegative. The sequenced material came from PBMCs. The chain has TRBV6-5 and TRBJ1-2, with D tentatively TRBD1 (5 bases). The DNA of the CDR3 is TGTGCCAGCAGTTACTCGTGGGGGGTCGAGCTATACGGCTACACCTTC. This codes for CASSYSWGVELYGYTF.